These T cell receptor beta chains were read from a single sample in a study of T cells after somatic rescue of genetic block. Libraries were prepared by immunoSEQ multiplex PCR; TCRdb keeps only in-frame clonotypes and omits some of them. The table shows roughly 120,000 clones, with 90% to 95% occurring only once. The specimen was peripheral blood mononuclear cells (PBMCs). These receptor sequences come from a young woman. CDR3s leave out the opening cysteine and the closing phenylalanine or tryptophan. The order of the fields is J gene, V gene, CDR3 protein.

j_call: TRBJ1-4; v_call: TRBV7-2; cdr3_aa: ASSPGGPGSNEKLF
j_call: TRBJ1-4; v_call: TRBV28; cdr3_aa: ASSPVNEKLF
j_call: TRBJ2-3; v_call: TRBV19; cdr3_aa: ASSLAGGRVFSTDTQY
j_call: TRBJ2-3; v_call: TRBV14; cdr3_aa: ASSQGSGGATDTQY
j_call: TRBJ2-2; v_call: TRBV18; cdr3_aa: ASSPRTGYTGELF
j_call: TRBJ2-5; v_call: TRBV5-6; cdr3_aa: ASSPQRGETQY
j_call: TRBJ2-3; v_call: TRBV27; cdr3_aa: ASSQRLAGADTQY
j_call: TRBJ1-1; v_call: TRBV4-3; cdr3_aa: ASSQDPGYTEAF
j_call: TRBJ1-5; v_call: TRBV30; cdr3_aa: AWSDGVVGNQPQH
j_call: TRBJ2-2; v_call: TRBV4-1; cdr3_aa: ASSQGHHTGELF
j_call: TRBJ1-5; v_call: TRBV21-1; cdr3_aa: ASSKARDKTAPSAPLDQPQH
j_call: TRBJ1-6; v_call: TRBV6-6; cdr3_aa: ASSELPGTGGSPLH
j_call: TRBJ2-1; v_call: TRBV5-4; cdr3_aa: ASSSLQINEQF
j_call: TRBJ1-2; v_call: TRBV5-6; cdr3_aa: ASSLVAGDPAYGYT
j_call: TRBJ2-3; v_call: TRBV30; cdr3_aa: AWTLRGPTDTQY
j_call: TRBJ2-5; v_call: TRBV9; cdr3_aa: ASSYRGWQETQY
j_call: TRBJ2-3; v_call: TRBV7-2; cdr3_aa: ASSLAGQGAADTQY
j_call: TRBJ2-4; v_call: TRBV5-6; cdr3_aa: ASSLVRGIAKNIQY
j_call: TRBJ2-7; v_call: TRBV7-2; cdr3_aa: ASSFRGEQY
j_call: TRBJ1-1; v_call: TRBV28; cdr3_aa: ASSLGTAAF
j_call: TRBJ1-6; v_call: TRBV28; cdr3_aa: ASSPWEGRTYNSPLH
j_call: TRBJ1-6; v_call: TRBV6-1; cdr3_aa: ASSEALSSPLH
j_call: TRBJ1-5; v_call: TRBV7-2; cdr3_aa: ASSLQNQPQH
j_call: TRBJ2-5; v_call: TRBV14; cdr3_aa: ASSQRTEGTQY
j_call: TRBJ1-3; v_call: TRBV4-1; cdr3_aa: ASSPLLVSRIHSGNTIY
j_call: TRBJ2-3; v_call: TRBV5-1; cdr3_aa: ASSGTGSSTDTQY
j_call: TRBJ2-3; v_call: TRBV19; cdr3_aa: ASSRRTSGGSTDTQY
j_call: TRBJ1-2; v_call: TRBV19; cdr3_aa: ATASGQGLSGYT
j_call: TRBJ2-6; v_call: TRBV7-9; cdr3_aa: ASSLSISGANVLT
j_call: TRBJ2-1; v_call: TRBV4-3; cdr3_aa: ASSRLAGGYNEQF
j_call: TRBJ1-5; v_call: TRBV30; cdr3_aa: AWSAHSKNQPQH
j_call: TRBJ2-1; v_call: TRBV6-1; cdr3_aa: ASSGRLSSYNEQF
j_call: TRBJ2-7; v_call: TRBV6-6; cdr3_aa: ACTGGYEQY
j_call: TRBJ1-2; v_call: TRBV29-1; cdr3_aa: SVEGRFGYT
j_call: TRBJ1-6; v_call: TRBV7-6; cdr3_aa: ASSLAREGGGSPLH
j_call: TRBJ1-5; v_call: TRBV30; cdr3_aa: AWSPGTASNQPQH
j_call: TRBJ1-2; v_call: TRBV29-1; cdr3_aa: SVEAPTDRGNYGYT
j_call: TRBJ1-6; v_call: TRBV2; cdr3_aa: ASGDGVRSPLH
j_call: TRBJ2-2; v_call: TRBV28; cdr3_aa: ASKSWGGPTGELF